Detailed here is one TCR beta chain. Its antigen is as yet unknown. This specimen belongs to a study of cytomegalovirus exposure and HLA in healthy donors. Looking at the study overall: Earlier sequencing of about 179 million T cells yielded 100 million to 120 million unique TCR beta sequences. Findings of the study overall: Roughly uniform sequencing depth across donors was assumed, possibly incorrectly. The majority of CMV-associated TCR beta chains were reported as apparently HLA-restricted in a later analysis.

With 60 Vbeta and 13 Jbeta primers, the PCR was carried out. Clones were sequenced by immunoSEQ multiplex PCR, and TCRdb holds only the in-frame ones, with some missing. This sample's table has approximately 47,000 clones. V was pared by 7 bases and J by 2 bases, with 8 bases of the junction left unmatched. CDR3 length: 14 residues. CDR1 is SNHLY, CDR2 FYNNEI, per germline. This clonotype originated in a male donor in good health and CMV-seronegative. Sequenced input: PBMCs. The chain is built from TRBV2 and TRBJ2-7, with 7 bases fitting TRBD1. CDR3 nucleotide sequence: TGTGCCAGCAACCCGGGACAGAATGCCTACGAGCAGTACTTC. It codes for CASNPGQNAYEQYF.